These 25 T cell receptor beta chains were all obtained from the same sample, sequenced in a study of shared clonotypes between healthy human individuals. Sequencing was performed with immunoSEQ multiplex PCR; in TCRdb, only in-frame clones are kept and a portion is missing. The table has around 1.4 million clones, approximately 98.5% seen once. The sequenced material came from naive CD4+ T cells sorted from blood. Specified subset: CD45RA+ positively selected. These receptors were collected from a man in his thirties or forties in good health.

The V and J genes are TRBV5-1 and TRBJ2-1; 8 nucleotides agree with TRBD2. There are 15 residues in the CDR3. Germline CDR1 is SGHRS and CDR2 is YFSETQ. Trimming removed 3 bases from V and 7 bases from J; junction bases left unmatched: 9. The CDR3 loop reads CASSSLPGGFNEQFF. CDR3 bases: TGCGCCAGCAGCTCCCTTCCGGGAGGGTTTAATGAGCAGTTCTTC.

This sequence joins TRBV4-1 and TRBJ2-2; 11 bases line up with TRBD2. Trimming cost V 6 bases and J 4 bases; bases outside gene matches: 13. This CDR3 region has 18 residues. From germline, CDR1 is MGHRA and CDR2 YSYEKL. The CDR3 DNA reads as TGCGCCAGCAGGGCTATTGGGACTAGCGGACGGGGCACCGGGGAGCTGTTTTTT. Its protein product is CASRAIGTSGRGTGELFF.

This rearrangement joins TRBV30 to TRBJ2-7, with 7 bases fitting TRBD2. The CDR3 extends over 12 amino acids. Germline loops: CDR1 GTSNPN, CDR2 SVGIG (reference sequence). The J segment lost 1 base and the V segment lost 4 bases, leaving 1 base of the junction unmatched. DNA for the CDR3: TGTGCCTGGACGCGGGGGTCCTACGAGCAGTACTTC. It translates to CAWTRGSYEQYF.

The chain links TRBV28 to TRBJ1-3, with D possibly TRBD1 on 5 matching bases. CDR1 is MDHEN and CDR2 is SYDVKM in the germline V gene. The CDR3 is 14 residues long. The V gene lost 5 bases and the J gene lost 4 bases, with 12 bases spanning the gap. CDR3 sequence: CASSQGGLGNTIYF. CDR3 nucleotide sequence: TGTGCCAGCAGTCAGGGAGGGTTAGGAAACACCATATATTTT.

The chain links TRBV9 to TRBJ2-1; 11 bases are shared with TRBD2. Trimming took 3 bases from V and 10 from J; bases not matched to a gene: 6. The CDR3 contains 14 residues. CDR1 is SGDLS and CDR2 is YYNGEE in the germline V gene. The CDR3 loop is CASSEGLAVEEQFF. The CDR3 DNA follows: TGTGCCAGCAGCGAGGGACTAGCGGTCGAGGAGCAGTTCTTC.

The chain carries TRBV7-9 and TRBJ1-4; D not certain. V was shortened by 4 bases and J by 0 bases, with 9 bases between the two germline ends. The germline gives CDR1 SEHNR, CDR2 FQNEAQ (reference sequence). The CDR3 is made up of 15 amino acids. CDR3 sequence: CASSWTAATNEKLFF. The CDR3 bases are TGTGCCAGCAGCTGGACGGCTGCAACTAATGAAAAACTGTTTTTT.

This clone is a singleton in its sample. J is TRBJ2-7 and V is TRBV19, with D perhaps given as TRBD1 or TRBD2 (5 bases each). CDR3 length equals 13 residues. Germline CDR1 LNHDA, CDR2 SQIVND (reference sequence). Trimming took off 3 bases at V and 5 bases at J, with 11 bases between the two ends. CDR3 sequence reads: CASSMTGQNEQYF. For the CDR3, the DNA is TGTGCCAGTAGTATGACGGGGCAGAACGAGCAGTACTTC.

The chain combines TRBV28 with TRBJ2-1, with 15 positions matching TRBD2. After removal of 8 bases from V and 0 bases from J, the junction contained 14 bases not matched to a gene. From germline, CDR1 is MDHEN and CDR2 SYDVKM. CDR3 size: 20 residues. In nucleotides, the CDR3 is TGTGCCAGCTCCTACAGGGTAAGGGGACTAGCGGGAGGCTCCTACAATGAGCAGTTCTTC. It translates to CASSYRVRGLAGGSYNEQFF.

This clone has just one count. The chain employs TRBV14 and TRBJ2-1; D may be TRBD1 or TRBD2 (5 bases each). CDR3 length: 15 amino acids. The V end lost 4 bases, the J end lost 3 bases, and 13 bases lay between the germline ends. Germline V lookup: CDR1 SGHDN, CDR2 FVKESK. The CDR3 region has the DNA TGTGCCAGCAGCCTGGGACCTTGGCACTACAATGAGCAGTTCTTC. Translated, it gives CASSLGPWHYNEQFF.

The chain employs TRBV5-5 and TRBJ2-1; D gene ambiguous. V lost 2 bases and J lost 0, with 12 bases in between. The CDR3 spans 16 residues. Germline V gives CDR1 SGHKS, CDR2 YYEKEE (reference sequence). The CDR3 DNA is TGTGCCAGCAGCTTTAGGATGGGTAGCTCCTACAATGAGCAGTTCTTC. It specifies CASSFRMGSSYNEQFF.

The chain employs TRBV7-2 and TRBJ2-2, with 9 bases lining up with TRBD1. Looked up from germline, CDR1 is SGHTA and CDR2 is FQGNSA. Unmatched junction bases numbered 14, after V lost 11 bases and J lost 4 bases. This CDR3 has 16 amino acids. The CDR3 DNA reads TGTGCCTCAGCAAGTCCCGGACAGGGGAGCACCGGGGAGCTGTTTTTT. It encodes CASASPGQGSTGELFF.

V is TRBV13 and J is TRBJ2-1; 9 bases are a match to TRBD2. Germline-derived CDR1 and CDR2 are PRHDT and FYEKMQ (reference sequence). The CDR3 spans 18 residues. V was clipped by 2 bases and J by 7 bases; unmatched bases: 15. CDR3 DNA sequence: TGTGCCAGCAGCTTACCCTTGTGGGGAGCGGGAGGTACAAATGAGCAGTTCTTC. It is translated as CASSLPLWGAGGTNEQFF.

This chain uses TRBV4-1 with TRBJ1-5; D gene uncertain. The CDR3 covers 17 residues. V was shortened by 4 bases and J by 2 bases, with 18 bases between the two germline ends. Germline V CDR1 and CDR2: MGHRA, YSYEKL. The CDR3 loop reads CASSPLPTEEGNQPQHF. Here the CDR3 DNA reads TGCGCCAGCAGCCCCCTTCCGACTGAGGAGGGCAATCAGCCCCAGCATTTT.

Only one count was recorded for this clone. V is TRBV2 and J is TRBJ1-5; a weak D match, TRBD1 (6 bases). CDR1 and CDR2 from the germline V gene are SNHLY and FYNNEI. The CDR3 is 15 residues long. The V and J ends lost 4 bases and 1 base respectively, with 11 bases between them. CDR3 DNA sequence: TGTGCCAGCAGTGGGGAAGGGGGGAGCAATCAGCCCCAGCATTTT. It yields the protein CASSGEGGSNQPQHF.

J is TRBJ2-3 and V is TRBV11-2, with 13 bases identical to TRBD2. V was clipped by 6 bases and J by 3 bases; unmatched bases: 3. CDR3 length: 15 amino acids. The V gene's germline CDR1 is SGHAT and CDR2 FQNNGV. CDR3 in amino acids: CASSRTSGSTDTQYF. DNA for the CDR3: TGTGCCAGCAGTAGGACTAGCGGGAGTACAGATACGCAGTATTTT. Supplemented by reference TRBV11-2 and TRBJ2-3, the full variable domain reads EAGVAQSPRYKIIEKRQSVAFWCNPISGHATLYWYQQILGQGPKLLIQFQNNGVVDDSQLPKDRFSAERLKGVDSTLKIQPAKLEDSAVYLCASSRTSGSTDTQYFGPGTRLTVL.

The chain employs TRBV10-3 and TRBJ2-1; 10 bases are a match to TRBD2. In germline, CDR1 is ENHRY, CDR2 SYGVKD. CDR3 length: 16 residues. J was trimmed by 7 bases and V by 3 bases; bases with no gene match: 9. As DNA, the CDR3 is TGTGCCATCAGTGATCCACCGGGACTAGCGATGAATGAGCAGTTCTTC. It yields the protein CAISDPPGLAMNEQFF.

The rearrangement joins TRBV6-1 to TRBJ2-1, with D unclear. Germline V CDR1 and CDR2: MNHNS, SASEGT. CDR3 size: 12 residues. V lost 11 bases to trimming and J lost 5 bases, with 13 bases between them. In nucleotides, the CDR3 is TGTGCCTCATATAGGGTAGACAATGAGCAGTTCTTC. Protein product: CASYRVDNEQFF.

In the case of this clone: The identical CDR3 is also encoded by other nucleotide sequences in the sample. V gene TRBV25-1 combines with J gene TRBJ2-1; 11 nucleotides match TRBD2. J lost 9 bases, V lost 4 bases, and 5 bases had no gene match. CDR1 MGHDK and CDR2 SYGVNS come from the germline V gene. The CDR3 contains 14 residues. The CDR3 region has the DNA TGTGCCAGCAGTGGTAGCGGGAGGGGCGGTGAGCAGTTCTTC. Protein sequence: CASSGSGRGGEQFF.

The chain uses TRBV18 and TRBJ2-2, with 9 bases fitting TRBD2. V was clipped by 1 base and J by 2 bases; unmatched bases: 5. The CDR3 sequence is 17 residues long. CDR1 and CDR2 from the germline V gene are KGHSH and LQKENI. The CDR3 DNA follows: TGTGCCAGCTCACCACAGCAGACTAGCGGAAACACCGGGGAGCTGTTTTTT. It specifies CASSPQQTSGNTGELFF.

This clone came up once. J is TRBJ2-7 and V is TRBV19, with unresolved D. V dropped 7 bases and J dropped 3 bases, with 10 bases sitting between them. The CDR3 is 12 amino acids. Germline V CDR1 and CDR2: LNHDA, SQIVND (reference sequence). DNA for the CDR3: TGTGCCAGTACCTCTCAAGACTACGAGCAGTACTTC. It translates to CASTSQDYEQYF.

The rearrangement joins TRBV29-1 to TRBJ2-4, with unresolved D. Germline loops: CDR1 SQVTM, CDR2 ANQGSEA. The CDR3 is made up of 14 amino acids. The germline V and J ends were trimmed by 4 bases and 0 bases, with 10 bases remaining between them. The CDR3 here is CSVATRIAKNIQYF. CDR3 sequence (DNA): TGCAGCGTTGCAACACGGATAGCCAAAAACATTCAGTACTTC.

The chain recombines TRBV5-4 with TRBJ2-7; D is unresolved. The CDR3 consists of 13 residues. V lost 2 bases and J lost 7, with 13 bases in between. Germline V CDR1 and CDR2: SGHNT, YYREEE (reference sequence). CDR3 nucleotide sequence: TGTGCCAGCAGCTTCAGATCCCTGGGGGAGCAGTACTTC. Residues: CASSFRSLGEQYF.

J is TRBJ2-7 and V is TRBV25-1; D remains ambiguous. CDR1 MGHDK and CDR2 SYGVNS come from the germline V gene. The CDR3 is 13 amino acids. The V and J ends lost 4 bases and 3 bases respectively, with 10 bases between them. The CDR3 DNA is TGTGCCAGCAGTGGGGGTAGGGTCTACGAGCAGTACTTC. Its translation: CASSGGRVYEQYF.

The chain couples TRBV6-6 to TRBJ2-7, with a tentative D call TRBD1 (6 bases). The CDR3 totals 14 residues. Trimming took 6 bases from V and 5 from J, leaving 17 bases between them. CDR1 and CDR2 from the germline V gene are MNHNY and SVGAGI (reference sequence). CDR3 sequence (DNA): TGTGCCAGCAGACCCTTGACAGGTTTGGACGAGCAGTACTTC. The encoded protein is CASRPLTGLDEQYF.

The chain links TRBV5-4 to TRBJ2-5, with 12 bases aligning to TRBD2. The CDR3 has 16 amino acids. J lost 2 bases, V lost 9 bases, and 11 bases had no gene match. Germline lookup yields CDR1 SGHNT and CDR2 YYREEE (reference sequence). The CDR3 spells CATSRAGTSGQETQYF. The CDR3 region has the DNA TGTGCCACCTCAAGGGCCGGGACTAGCGGGCAAGAGACCCAGTACTTC.